The 22 T cell receptor beta chains given below trace back to one sample, sequenced in a study of shared clonotypes between healthy human individuals. TCRdb keeps only in-frame clones here, not all; method: immunoSEQ multiplex PCR. The sample has 1.6 million or so clones; around 95% are singletons. The sample comprised naive CD4+ T cells sorted from blood. Subset: CD45RA+ positively selected. The receptor source for this set is a young man in good health.

The chain uses TRBV19 and TRBJ2-7; 10 bases are shared with TRBD2. This CDR3 contains 16 residues. Germline V gene sequence: CDR1 LNHDA, CDR2 SQIVND (reference sequence). With V trimmed by 3 bases and J by 6 bases, 11 bases remained unmatched. CDR3 nucleotide sequence: TGTGCCAGTAGTATTCTAGCGGGAGTCAACCGCGGCGAGCAGTACTTC. This gives the protein CASSILAGVNRGEQYF.

The chain carries TRBV18 and TRBJ2-2, with 8 bases aligning to TRBD1. The CDR3 is made up of 16 amino acids. CDR1 and CDR2 (germline): KGHSH, LQKENI. V lost 2 bases, J lost 0 bases, and 2 bases stayed unmatched. The CDR3 protein is CASSPNRGANTGELFF. CDR3 DNA sequence: TGTGCCAGCTCACCAAACAGGGGGGCGAACACCGGGGAGCTGTTTTTT.

The chain has TRBV6-1 and TRBJ1-4; 7 nucleotides agree with TRBD1. Germline CDR1 and CDR2: MNHNS and SASEGT. The CDR3 runs to 17 residues. The V gene end was trimmed by 4 bases and the J gene end by 0 bases; junction bases not matched to a gene: 8. CDR3 residues: CASSGQGSIATNEKLFF. CDR3 DNA: TGTGCCAGCAGTGGACAGGGTTCGATTGCAACTAATGAAAAACTGTTTTTT.

This clone was recorded only once. The same CDR3 is also encoded by other DNA sequences in this sample. V usage is TRBV10-2 and J usage is TRBJ2-3; no clear D. Trimming stripped 5 bases from V and 3 bases from J, with 6 bases between. The CDR3 loop spans 12 amino acids. CDR1 WSHSY and CDR2 SAAADI come from the germline V gene. CDR3 sequence reads: CASSLGTDTQYF. The CDR3 nucleotides are TGCGCCAGCAGTCTGGGGACAGATACGCAGTATTTT.

The rearrangement links TRBV5-6 to TRBJ2-2, with 13 bases identical to TRBD2. Germline assignment: CDR1 SGHDT and CDR2 YYEEEE. The CDR3 has 16 amino acids. J was trimmed by 9 bases and V by 4 bases; bases with no gene match: 9. The CDR3, as DNA: TGTGCCAGCAGCCTAGGACTAGCGGGAGAAGTTAGGGAGCTGTTTTTT. Translated, it gives CASSLGLAGEVRELFF.

J is TRBJ2-7 and V is TRBV27; D may correspond to TRBD1 or TRBD2 (5 bases each). Trimming took off 9 bases at V and 0 bases at J, with 15 bases between the two ends. This CDR3 is built from 14 residues. Germline CDR1 MNHEY, CDR2 SMNVEV (reference sequence). The CDR3 region has the DNA TGTGCCAGTGGAGTTTCAGGGAGCTCCTACGAGCAGTACTTC. This codes for CASGVSGSSYEQYF.

This clone has just a few counts. The gene calls are TRBV2 and TRBJ1-2; D not certain. Trimming removed 6 bases at V and 0 bases at J, with 11 bases between. This CDR3 is built from 14 residues. Germline-derived CDR1 and CDR2 are SNHLY and FYNNEI. The CDR3 region is CASRDLLTNYGYTF. The CDR3 bases are TGTGCCAGCAGAGACCTACTGACTAACTATGGCTACACCTTC.

The J gene is TRBJ2-7, the V gene TRBV7-2; TRBD2 matches at 7 bases. This CDR3 is 18 amino acids long. From germline, CDR1 is SGHTA and CDR2 FQGNSA. V shed 0 bases and J 3 bases; nucleotides not matched to a gene: 14. The CDR3 region is CASSLAPLAGDSYYEQYF. The CDR3 DNA follows: TGTGCCAGCAGCTTAGCGCCCCTGGCGGGAGACAGTTACTACGAGCAGTACTTC.

Concerning this clone: The sample carries other DNA sequences with the same CDR3. CDR3 nucleotide sequence: TGCAGTGCTAGAGTTAATGAAAAACTGTTTTTT. Its protein product is CSARVNEKLFF. This chain links TRBV20-1 with TRBJ1-4; D not resolved. This CDR3 has 11 amino acids. Germline V gene lookup returns CDR1 DFQATT and CDR2 SNEGSKA (reference sequence). V was shortened by 1 base and J by 4 bases, with 1 base between the two germline ends.

The chain carries TRBV5-4 and TRBJ1-2, with D uncertain. The germline V and J ends were trimmed by 4 bases and 4 bases, with 17 bases remaining between them. Germline V gene data show CDR1 as SGHNT and CDR2 as YYREEE (reference sequence). There are 15 residues in the CDR3. The CDR3 loop is CASSTDNTRGYGYTF. In DNA, the CDR3 is TGTGCCAGCAGCACTGACAACACCCGAGGCTATGGCTACACCTTC.

V is TRBV5-4 and J is TRBJ2-1, with 10 bases aligning to TRBD2. Germline V gene data show CDR1 as SGHNT and CDR2 as YYREEE (reference sequence). CDR3 length: 16 amino acids. After removal of 0 bases from V and 8 bases from J, the junction contained 8 bases not matched to a gene. The CDR3 is CASSLAPLAGEDEQFF. The CDR3 nucleotides are TGTGCCAGCAGCTTGGCGCCGCTAGCGGGAGAGGATGAGCAGTTCTTC.

A remark on this clone: This same CDR3 is encoded by further DNA sequences in the sample. The rearrangement joins TRBV5-4 to TRBJ2-7, with D hard to call. Trimming removed 0 bases at V and 1 base at J, with 5 bases between. The CDR3 totals 13 residues. Looked up from germline, CDR1 is SGHNT and CDR2 is YYREEE (reference sequence). The CDR3 loop reads CASSLDGSYEQYF. CDR3 DNA: TGTGCCAGCAGCTTGGATGGTTCCTACGAGCAGTACTTC.

The V gene is TRBV2, the J gene TRBJ2-1, with D possibly being TRBD1 or TRBD2 (5 bases each). V dropped 1 base and J dropped 12 bases, with 13 bases sitting between them. The CDR3 is 13 residues long. CDR1 is SNHLY and CDR2 is FYNNEI in the germline V gene. The CDR3 sequence: CASSEVQRGRQFF. The CDR3 nucleotides are TGTGCCAGCAGTGAAGTCCAGAGGGGTCGGCAGTTCTTC.

To note about this clone: The junction shows a germline mismatch at one end, possibly a read error. This chain uses TRBV7-2 with TRBJ2-7; 7 nucleotides line up with TRBD2. This CDR3 is 12 amino acids long. CDR1 SGHTA and CDR2 FQGNSA come from the germline V gene. CDR3 DNA sequence: TGTGCCAGCAGCGCCCGTACTAGCGAGGAGTACTTC. Translated, it gives CASSARTSEEYF.

The chain couples TRBV14 to TRBJ1-2; D is ambiguous. This CDR3 spans 14 amino acids. V dropped 0 bases and J dropped 4 bases, with 9 bases sitting between them. Germline V gene lookup returns CDR1 SGHDN and CDR2 FVKESK. In DNA, the CDR3 is TGTGCCAGCAGCCAAGAGGGTTTTACCTATGGCTACACCTTC. Amino acid sequence: CASSQEGFTYGYTF. Complete variable domain (other parts from reference TRBV14 and TRBJ1-2): EAGVTQFPSHSVIEKGQTVTLRCDPISGHDNLYWYRRVMGKEIKFLLHFVKESKQDESGMPNNRFLAERTGGTYSTLKVQPAELEDSGVYFCASSQEGFTYGYTFGSGTRLTVV.

In DNA form, the CDR3 reads TGTGCCAGCAGGAGAGGGGAGGGGCTCCCCCCCTACGAGCAGTACTTC. Translated: CASRRGEGLPPYEQYF. The V call is TRBV27, the J call TRBJ2-7; 7 bases line up with TRBD2. The CDR3 totals 16 residues. Looked up from germline, CDR1 is MNHEY and CDR2 is SMNVEV (reference sequence). V shed 6 bases, J shed 2 bases, and the junction held 13 bases outside the gene matches.

The chain recombines TRBV13 with TRBJ2-6, with unresolved D. The CDR3 is 17 residues long. Trimming removed 5 bases from V and 0 bases from J, with 14 bases in between. Per germline, CDR1 PRHDT and CDR2 FYEKMQ (reference sequence). CDR3 protein: CASSLLQSGSGANVLTF. The DNA of the CDR3 is TGTGCCAGCAGCCTCTTACAGTCCGGCTCTGGGGCCAACGTCCTGACTTTC. Combining the CDR3 with reference TRBV13 and TRBJ2-6 gives the whole variable domain AAGVIQSPRHLIKEKRETATLKCYPIPRHDTVYWYQQGPGQDPQFLISFYEKMQSDKGSIPDRFSAQQFSDYHSELNMSSLELGDSALYFCASSLLQSGSGANVLTFGAGSRLTVL.

Comments on this clone: Other DNA sequences from this sample encode an identical CDR3 as well. This chain connects TRBV7-2 to TRBJ1-5, with 9 bases fitting TRBD1. This CDR3 has 14 residues. The trim removed 1 base at V and 6 bases at J, leaving 1 base unmatched. CDR1 SGHTA and CDR2 FQGNSA come from the germline V gene. The CDR3 protein is CASSLDRGPQPQHF. The DNA of the CDR3 is TGTGCCAGCAGCTTAGACAGGGGGCCTCAGCCCCAGCATTTT.

The rearrangement joins TRBV7-8 to TRBJ2-5; D not resolved. The CDR3 covers 14 residues. V dropped 3 bases and J dropped 2 bases, with 10 bases sitting between them. The germline CDR1 and CDR2 sequences are SGHVS and FQNEAQ. The CDR3 region is CASSFVAAQETQYF. The CDR3 region has the DNA TGTGCCAGCAGCTTTGTGGCAGCGCAAGAGACCCAGTACTTC.

The CDR3 spells CASSLELQSPYEQYF. In nucleotides, the CDR3 is TGTGCCAGCAGCTTAGAATTACAGTCTCCCTACGAGCAGTACTTC. This chain connects TRBV11-2 to TRBJ2-7; no clear D. Germline V gives CDR1 SGHAT, CDR2 FQNNGV. V was trimmed by 0 bases and J by 2 bases, leaving 11 bases between them. The CDR3 loop spans 15 amino acids.

This chain joins TRBV6-5 and TRBJ2-3; D not certain. The CDR3 sequence is 13 residues long. Trimming removed 2 bases at V and 4 bases at J, with 7 bases between. Germline CDR1 MNHEY, CDR2 SVGAGI. CDR3 sequence reads: CASSYPVPDTQYF. The DNA of the CDR3 is TGTGCCAGCAGTTACCCCGTGCCAGATACGCAGTATTTT.

The V and J genes are TRBV10-3 and TRBJ2-3; 13 nucleotides align to TRBD2. V shed 11 bases, J shed 6 bases, and the junction held 8 bases outside the gene matches. CDR1 is ENHRY and CDR2 is SYGVKD in the germline V gene. The CDR3 runs 14 residues. The CDR3 nucleotides are TGTGCCTCCGTCGGACTAGCGGGAGCGGATACGCAGTATTTT. Protein: CASVGLAGADTQYF.